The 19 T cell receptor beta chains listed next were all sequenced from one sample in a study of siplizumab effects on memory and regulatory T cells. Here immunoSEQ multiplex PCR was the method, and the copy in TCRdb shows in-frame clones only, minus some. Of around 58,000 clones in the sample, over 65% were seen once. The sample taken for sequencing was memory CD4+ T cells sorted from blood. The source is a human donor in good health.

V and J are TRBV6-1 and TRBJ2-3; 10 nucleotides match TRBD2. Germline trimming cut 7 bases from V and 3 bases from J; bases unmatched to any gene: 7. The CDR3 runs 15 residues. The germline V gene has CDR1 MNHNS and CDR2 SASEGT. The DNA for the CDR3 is TGTGCCAGCACCCCTAGCGGGAGAATGACAGATACGCAGTATTTT. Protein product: CASTPSGRMTDTQYF.

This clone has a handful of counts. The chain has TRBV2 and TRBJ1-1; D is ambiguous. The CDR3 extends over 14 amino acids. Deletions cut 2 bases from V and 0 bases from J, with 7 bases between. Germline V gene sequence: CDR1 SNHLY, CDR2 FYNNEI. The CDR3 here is CASSERFVNTEAFF. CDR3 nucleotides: TGTGCCAGCAGTGAAAGGTTCGTGAACACTGAAGCTTTCTTT.

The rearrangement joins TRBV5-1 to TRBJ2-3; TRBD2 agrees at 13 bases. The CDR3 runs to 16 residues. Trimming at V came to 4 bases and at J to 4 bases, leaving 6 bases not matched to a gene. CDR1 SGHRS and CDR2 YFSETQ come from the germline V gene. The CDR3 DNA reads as TGCGCCAGCAGCCCTGGACTAGCGGGAGTCTCAGATACGCAGTATTTT. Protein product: CASSPGLAGVSDTQYF.

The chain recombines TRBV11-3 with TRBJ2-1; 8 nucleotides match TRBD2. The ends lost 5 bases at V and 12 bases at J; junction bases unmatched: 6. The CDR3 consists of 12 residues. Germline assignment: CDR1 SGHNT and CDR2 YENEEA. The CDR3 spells CASSLRGGWQFF. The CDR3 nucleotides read TGTGCCAGCAGCCTCCGGGGGGGGTGGCAGTTCTTC.

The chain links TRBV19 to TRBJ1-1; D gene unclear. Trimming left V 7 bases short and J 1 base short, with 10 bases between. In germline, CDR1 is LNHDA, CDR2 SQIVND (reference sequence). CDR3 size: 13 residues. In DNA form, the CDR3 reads TGTGCCAGTACGGCACCCAAGAACACTGAAGCTTTCTTT. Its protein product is CASTAPKNTEAFF.

The CDR3 loop is CASSLGRGGPRETQYF. CDR3 nucleotide sequence: TGCGCCAGCAGCTTGGGTCGCGGGGGGCCAAGGGAGACCCAGTACTTC. This chain uses TRBV5-1 with TRBJ2-5; TRBD2 aligns across 8 bases. CDR3 length: 16 amino acids. Germline V gene sequence: CDR1 SGHRS, CDR2 YFSETQ. The V gene end was trimmed by 0 bases and the J gene end by 5 bases; junction bases not matched to a gene: 9.

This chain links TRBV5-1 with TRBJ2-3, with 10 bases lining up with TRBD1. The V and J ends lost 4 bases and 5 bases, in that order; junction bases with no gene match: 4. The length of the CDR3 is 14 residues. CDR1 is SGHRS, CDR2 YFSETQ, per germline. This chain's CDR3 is CASSPGQGGDTQYF. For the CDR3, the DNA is TGCGCCAGCAGCCCAGGACAGGGGGGAGATACGCAGTATTTT.

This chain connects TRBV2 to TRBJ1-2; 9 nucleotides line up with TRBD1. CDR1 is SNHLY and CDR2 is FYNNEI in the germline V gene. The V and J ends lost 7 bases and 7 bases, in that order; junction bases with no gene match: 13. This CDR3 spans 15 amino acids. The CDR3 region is CASTPVGQGYGGYTF. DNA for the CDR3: TGTGCCAGCACTCCGGTGGGACAGGGTTATGGTGGCTACACCTTC.

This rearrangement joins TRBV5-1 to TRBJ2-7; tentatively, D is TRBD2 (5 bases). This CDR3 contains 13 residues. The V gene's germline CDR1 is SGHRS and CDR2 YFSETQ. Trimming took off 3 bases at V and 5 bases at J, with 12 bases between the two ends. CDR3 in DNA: TGCGCCAGCAGCTGGGCCCCCGGGAACGAGCAGTACTTC. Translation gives CASSWAPGNEQYF.

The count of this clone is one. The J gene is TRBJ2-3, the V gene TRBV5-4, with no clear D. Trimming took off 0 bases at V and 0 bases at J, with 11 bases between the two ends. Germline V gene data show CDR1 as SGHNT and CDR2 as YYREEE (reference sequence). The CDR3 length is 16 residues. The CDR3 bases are TGTGCCAGCAGCTTGGTAGGCACCCCTAGCACAGATACGCAGTATTTT. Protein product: CASSLVGTPSTDTQYF.

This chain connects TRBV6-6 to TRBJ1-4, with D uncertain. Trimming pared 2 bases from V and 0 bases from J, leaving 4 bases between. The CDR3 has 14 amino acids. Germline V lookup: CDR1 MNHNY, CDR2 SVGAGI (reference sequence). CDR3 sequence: CASSYVSTNEKLFF. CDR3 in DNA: TGTGCCAGCAGTTACGTGTCAACTAATGAAAAACTGTTTTTT.

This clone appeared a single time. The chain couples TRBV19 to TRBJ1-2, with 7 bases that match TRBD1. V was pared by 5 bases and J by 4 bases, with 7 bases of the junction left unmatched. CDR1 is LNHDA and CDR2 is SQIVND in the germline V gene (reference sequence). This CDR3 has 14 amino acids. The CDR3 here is CASSAKRDSYGYTF. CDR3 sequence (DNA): TGTGCCAGTAGTGCCAAACGGGACAGCTATGGCTACACCTTC.

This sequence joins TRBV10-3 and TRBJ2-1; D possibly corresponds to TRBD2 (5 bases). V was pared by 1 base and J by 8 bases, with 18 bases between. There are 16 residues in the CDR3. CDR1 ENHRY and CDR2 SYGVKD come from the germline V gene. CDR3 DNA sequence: TGTGCCATCAGTGAGTTGCCTAGCACCTCGAACTATGAGCAGTTCTTC. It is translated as CAISELPSTSNYEQFF.

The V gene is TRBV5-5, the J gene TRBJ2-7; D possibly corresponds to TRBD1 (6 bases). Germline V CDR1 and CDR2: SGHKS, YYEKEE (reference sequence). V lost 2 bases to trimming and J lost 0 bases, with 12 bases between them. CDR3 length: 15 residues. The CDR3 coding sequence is TGTGCCAGCAGCTTTGGTAGGGGGATCTCCTACGAGCAGTACTTC. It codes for CASSFGRGISYEQYF.

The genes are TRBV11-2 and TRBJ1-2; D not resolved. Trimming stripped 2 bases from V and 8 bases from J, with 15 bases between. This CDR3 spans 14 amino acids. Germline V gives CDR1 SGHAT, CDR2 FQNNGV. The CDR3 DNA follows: TGTGCCAGCAGCTTAACACCGAGGGAGAGCGGCTACACCTTC. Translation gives CASSLTPRESGYTF.

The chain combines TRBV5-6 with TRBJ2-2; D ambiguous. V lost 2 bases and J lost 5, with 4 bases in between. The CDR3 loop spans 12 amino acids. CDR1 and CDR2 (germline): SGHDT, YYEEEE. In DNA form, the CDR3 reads TGTGCCAGCAGCTTATATACCGGGGAGCTGTTTTTT. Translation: CASSLYTGELFF.

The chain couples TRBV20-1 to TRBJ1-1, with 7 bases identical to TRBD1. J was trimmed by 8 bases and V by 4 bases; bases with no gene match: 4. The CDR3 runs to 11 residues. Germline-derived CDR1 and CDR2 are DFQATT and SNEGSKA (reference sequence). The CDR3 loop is CSATPDREAFF. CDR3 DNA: TGCAGTGCTACCCCGGACAGGGAAGCTTTCTTT.

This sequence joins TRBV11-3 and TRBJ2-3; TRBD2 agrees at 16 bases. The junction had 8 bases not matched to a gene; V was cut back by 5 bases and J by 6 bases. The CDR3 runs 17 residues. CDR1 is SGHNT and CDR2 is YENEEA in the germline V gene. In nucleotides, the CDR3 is TGTGCCAGCAGCCCCGGGACTAGCGGGAGGGCTGGCGATACGCAGTATTTT. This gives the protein CASSPGTSGRAGDTQYF. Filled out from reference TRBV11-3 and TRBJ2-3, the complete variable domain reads EAGVVQSPRYKIIEKKQPVAFWCNPISGHNTLYWYLQNLGQGPELLIRYENEEAVDDSQLPKDRFSAERLKGVDSTLKIQPAELGDSAVYLCASSPGTSGRAGDTQYFGPGTRLTVL.

In nucleotides, the CDR3 is TGCGCCAGCAGCTTGGGGGGGACCTCTGGAAACACCATATATTTT. Its translation: CASSLGGTSGNTIYF. The rearrangement joins TRBV5-1 to TRBJ1-3, with D perhaps TRBD1 (5 bases). The V end lost 0 bases, the J end lost 0 bases, and 7 bases lay between the germline ends. This CDR3 has 15 residues. Germline CDR1 SGHRS, CDR2 YFSETQ.